The source of this TCR beta chain is a study of T cell responses to AZD1222 COVID-19 vaccine. Across the whole study: Second-dose intervals near 4 or 12 weeks were combined. Study-level findings and limits: It should be noted that donors were predominantly white British and more often female, and clonal diversity was possibly underestimated. Following two doses of AZD1222, Spike-specific TCR breadth and depth rose. Sampled repertoires all dated from after the peak T cell response.

Concerning this clone: The antigen remains unidentified.

Here immunoSEQ multiplex PCR was the method, and the copy in TCRdb shows in-frame clones only, minus some. The sample includes about 110,000 clones, about 88% of them seen just once. The CDR3 extends over 16 amino acids. The germline CDR1 and CDR2 sequences are SGHDN and FVKESK. The ends lost 2 bases at V and 4 bases at J; junction bases unmatched: 10. The receptor was derived from an adult in good health. The input for sequencing was peripheral blood, taken on day 0 of AZD1222 vaccination. This sequence joins TRBV14 and TRBJ1-1; 7 bases agree with TRBD1. The CDR3 DNA follows: TGTGCCAGCAGCCAACCGCCCAGGGGGTGGGGCACTGAAGCTTTCTTT. It translates to CASSQPPRGWGTEAFF.